A single sample gave rise to the 29 T cell receptor beta chains below, sequenced in a study of metastatic and nonmetastatic thyroid tumors. TCRdb recomputed clones from the PCR reads via MiXCR. The sample lists some 33,000 clones; about a tenth were seen once. Not a single patient had been given any form of treatment at any point before undergoing thyroid surgery. The sample was blood. These receptors all stem from a female donor with papillary thyroid cancer or a benign thyroid nodule (not recorded which). Some clones in this sample may be carry-over from other donors' samples.

This clone was observed a few times. This chain links TRBV5-5 with TRBJ1-2; 11 bases are shared with TRBD1. CDR1 is SGHKS, CDR2 YYEKEE, per germline (reference sequence). The CDR3 covers 13 residues. V was clipped by 4 bases and J by 8 bases; unmatched bases: 4. The CDR3 sequence: CASSRTGGWGYTF. CDR3 DNA sequence: TGTGCCAGCAGCCGGACAGGGGGCTGGGGCTACACCTTC.

In its sample, this clone was seen many times. CDR3 sequence reads: CSAISGPYSYNEQFF. As DNA, the CDR3 is TGCAGTGCTATATCGGGTCCCTACTCCTACAATGAGCAGTTCTTC. The chain links TRBV20-1 to TRBJ2-1; D is undetermined. V was clipped by 4 bases and J by 0 bases, with 13 bases between them. The CDR3 contains 15 residues. In germline, CDR1 is DFQATT, CDR2 SNEGSKA (reference sequence).

This clone was picked up many times. The chain couples TRBV20-1 to TRBJ1-1; no clear D gene. Germline CDR1 and CDR2: DFQATT and SNEGSKA (reference sequence). V lost 0 bases, J lost 9 bases, and 5 bases lay in between. The CDR3 sequence is 10 residues long. The CDR3 loop is CSARDAQAFF. Here the CDR3 DNA reads TGCAGTGCTAGAGATGCACAAGCTTTCTTT.

This clone was recorded at least ten times. The rearrangement links TRBV10-3 to TRBJ2-3, with TRBD2 matching 10 bases. Unmatched junction bases numbered 5, after V lost 7 bases and J lost 1 base. CDR1 is ENHRY, CDR2 SYGVKD, per germline. There are 15 residues in the CDR3. As DNA, the CDR3 is TGTGCCATCACCTCGGGGACTAGCGGCACAGATACGCAGTATTTT. This translates into CAITSGTSGTDTQYF.

This clone was counted many times. This CDR3 is CATLGTSSYEQYF. The CDR3 DNA reads TGTGCCACCCTAGGGACTAGCTCCTACGAGCAGTACTTC. The chain uses TRBV19 and TRBJ2-7; 8 bases map to TRBD2. From germline, CDR1 is LNHDA and CDR2 SQIVND (reference sequence). Losses at the gene ends were 10 bases for V and 0 bases for J; bases not matched to a gene: 5. The CDR3 length is 13 residues.

In its sample, this clone was seen a few times. The chain is built from TRBV28 and TRBJ2-7, with 8 bases that match TRBD1. Germline values: CDR1 MDHEN, CDR2 SYDVKM. V was clipped by 2 bases and J by 3 bases; unmatched bases: 18. This CDR3 has 19 residues. The CDR3 coding sequence is TGTGCCAGCAGTTTAATACTCAGGGGGACAGGCATCCTCAACTACGAGCAGTACTTC. It translates to CASSLILRGTGILNYEQYF. Looking up the rest from reference TRBV28 and TRBJ2-7 gives the full variable domain: DVKVTQSSRYLVKRTGEKVFLECVQDMDHENMFWYRQDPGLGLRLIYFSYDVKMKEKGDIPEGYSVSREKKERFSLILESASTNQTSMYLCASSLILRGTGILNYEQYFGPGTRLTVT.

This clone was picked up many times. The genes are TRBV30 and TRBJ1-6, with a tentative D call TRBD1 (6 bases). Germline assignment: CDR1 GTSNPN and CDR2 SVGIG (reference sequence). The CDR3 spans 15 residues. Between the trimmed V and J ends, which lost 0 bases and 3 bases, there was a span of 9 bases. The CDR3 DNA sequence: TGTGCCTGGAGTGTACTGACAGGCTATAATTCACCCCTCCACTTT. The encoded protein is CAWSVLTGYNSPLHF.

This clone was seen ten or more times. The V gene is TRBV30, the J gene TRBJ1-5; 10 bases align to TRBD1. Germline V gene data show CDR1 as GTSNPN and CDR2 as SVGIG (reference sequence). CDR3 length: 14 amino acids. The V segment lost 5 bases and the J segment 7 bases; nucleotides outside the gene matches: 8. Written as DNA, the CDR3 is TGTGCCTGGGCCGGGACAGGGGATGGGCAGCCCCAGCATTTT. Translating it yields CAWAGTGDGQPQHF.

In its sample, this clone is medium-sized (0.01 to 0.1%). The chain links TRBV12-3 or TRBV12-4 to TRBJ1-6; no clear D. The CDR3 consists of 12 residues. The V end was cut by 3 bases, the J end by 9 bases, with 6 bases between. The CDR3 here is CASSFRGSPLHF. The CDR3 nucleotides read TGTGCCAGCAGTTTTCGGGGTTCACCCCTCCACTTT.

This clone was observed at least ten times. The chain carries TRBV5-4 and TRBJ2-7; tentatively, D is TRBD1 (6 bases). Trimming left V 4 bases short and J 1 base short, with 15 bases between. Germline CDR1 SGHNT, CDR2 YYREEE (reference sequence). This CDR3 contains 15 residues. The CDR3 region has the DNA TGTGCCAGCAGCGTCATGACAGGCCTTTCCTACGAGCAGTACTTC. This codes for CASSVMTGLSYEQYF.

This clone was detected only a few times. CDR3: CASSSVLAGGHSEETQYF. The CDR3 nucleotides read TGTGCCAGCAGCTCTGTACTAGCGGGGGGGCATTCCGAAGAGACCCAGTACTTC. This rearrangement joins TRBV11-2 to TRBJ2-5, with 13 positions matching TRBD2. The CDR3 contains 18 residues. In germline, CDR1 is SGHAT, CDR2 FQNNGV. V lost 4 bases to trimming and J lost 3 bases; unmatched junction nucleotides: 11.

The chain recombines TRBV7-9 with TRBJ2-7; no clear D gene. In germline, CDR1 is SEHNR, CDR2 FQNEAQ (reference sequence). The CDR3 contains 14 residues. V was cut by 8 bases and J by 1 base, with 15 bases left in between. CDR3 nucleotide sequence: TGTGCCAGCGGCCCAGGTGGCATGTCCTACGAGCAGTACTTC. As protein: CASGPGGMSYEQYF.

This clone was counted only a few times. The chain recombines TRBV19 with TRBJ2-7, with D unclear. The germline gives CDR1 LNHDA, CDR2 SQIVND (reference sequence). The CDR3 consists of 12 residues. V shed 5 bases and J shed 5 bases, with 10 bases lying between them. This CDR3 is CASSFWRNEQYF. The CDR3 DNA reads as TGTGCCAGTAGTTTTTGGCGCAACGAGCAGTACTTC.

This clone appeared many times. This clone may be a read error of a much larger clone one base away. V and J are TRBV7-7 and TRBJ2-1; 11 bases line up with TRBD2. The CDR3 has 16 residues. Germline lookup yields CDR1 SSHAT and CDR2 FNYEAQ (reference sequence). The CDR3 loop is CASSPLLAGEFNEQFF. The CDR3 DNA is TGTGCTAGCAGCCCCCTACTAGCGGGAGAATTCAATGAGCAGTTCTTC.

This clone was detected many times. The J gene is TRBJ1-2, the V gene TRBV11-2; D gene unclear. Germline V gives CDR1 SGHAT, CDR2 FQNNGV. This CDR3 is 13 amino acids long. The V gene lost 3 bases and the J gene lost 1 base, with 6 bases spanning the gap. CDR3 region: CASSLEGNYGYTF. The DNA of the CDR3 is TGTGCCAGCAGCTTGGAGGGTAACTATGGCTACACCTTC. Full variable domain (remainder filled in from reference TRBV11-2 and TRBJ1-2): EAGVAQSPRYKIIEKRQSVAFWCNPISGHATLYWYQQILGQGPKLLIQFQNNGVVDDSQLPKDRFSAERLKGVDSTLKIQPAKLEDSAVYLCASSLEGNYGYTFGSGTRLTVV.

This clone was found many times. This chain connects TRBV7-2 to TRBJ2-2; 9 bases map to TRBD2. CDR3 size: 16 residues. Trimming cost V 5 bases and J 5 bases; bases outside gene matches: 9. Germline V gene data show CDR1 as SGHTA and CDR2 as FQGNSA. The CDR3 DNA reads TGTGCCAGCAGCCCTGGGGTTCTAGCGGGAACCGGGGAGCTGTTTTTT. Translated, it gives CASSPGVLAGTGELFF.

By sample share, this clone is medium-sized. This chain connects TRBV28 to TRBJ2-7, with TRBD2 matching 12 bases. V lost 4 bases, J lost 6 bases, and 7 bases stayed unmatched. This CDR3 is built from 15 residues. Per the germline V gene, CDR1 is MDHEN and CDR2 is SYDVKM. Here the CDR3 DNA reads TGTGCCAGCAGTTCACCTAGCGGGAGGGCTGTCGAGCAGTACTTC. This gives the protein CASSSPSGRAVEQYF.

This clone came up many times. The V call is TRBV9, the J call TRBJ2-1, with no clear D. Trimming stripped 5 bases from V and 3 bases from J, with 12 bases between. Germline values: CDR1 SGDLS, CDR2 YYNGEE. This CDR3 has 14 amino acids. The CDR3 nucleotides are TGTGCCAGCAGTTTTATCGATGGCTACAATGAGCAGTTCTTC. Its translation: CASSFIDGYNEQFF.

Many counts were recorded for this clone. V usage is TRBV12-3 or TRBV12-4 and J usage is TRBJ2-1; the D gene could be TRBD1 or TRBD2 (5 bases each). The CDR3 consists of 13 residues. Trimming left V 1 base short and J 9 bases short, with 10 bases between. The CDR3 region is CASSLGGSFEQFF. CDR3 bases: TGTGCCAGCAGTTTAGGGGGGTCATTTGAGCAGTTCTTC.

There are many counts of this clone. The genes are TRBV6-1 and TRBJ2-1; tentative D call: TRBD1 (6 bases). V gave up 2 bases and J gave up 12 bases, with 14 bases separating them. Germline assignment: CDR1 MNHNS and CDR2 SASEGT. The CDR3 is 13 amino acids. The CDR3 DNA is TGTGCCAGCAGTGAACGAGGGGGACCTAGGCAGTTCTTC. Translating it yields CASSERGGPRQFF.

This clone was seen a handful of times. The chain links TRBV27 to TRBJ1-6, with unresolved D. CDR1 MNHEY and CDR2 SMNVEV come from the germline V gene (reference sequence). Trimming shortened V by 3 bases and J by 6 bases, and 6 bases separated the two germline ends. The CDR3 spans 13 residues. The CDR3 region is CASSFEPNSPLHF. The CDR3 bases are TGTGCCAGCAGTTTCGAACCTAATTCACCCCTCCACTTT.

The chain carries TRBV28 and TRBJ2-1; TRBD2 aligns across 12 bases. Germline assignment: CDR1 MDHEN and CDR2 SYDVKM. V shed 6 bases and J 4 bases; nucleotides not matched to a gene: 4. The length of the CDR3 is 15 residues. CDR3 coding DNA: TGTGCCAGCAGGCCGGGACTAGCGGGTTACAATGAGCAGTTCTTC. Protein: CASRPGLAGYNEQFF.

This clone was observed at least ten times. A read error may account for a junction end that differs from germline. The chain has TRBV7-7 and TRBJ2-5; D could derive from TRBD1 or TRBD2 (5 bases each). This CDR3 has 14 residues. CDR1 and CDR2 from the germline V gene are SSHAT and FNYEAQ (reference sequence). CDR3 protein: CASSLRDGQETQYF. Here the CDR3 DNA reads TGTGCTAGCAGCCTCCGGGACGGACAAGAGACCCAGTACTTC.

This rearrangement joins TRBV9 to TRBJ2-1; D possibly corresponds to TRBD2 (7 bases). Trimming pared 6 bases from V and 2 bases from J, leaving 15 bases between. The CDR3 consists of 15 residues. CDR1 is SGDLS, CDR2 YYNGEE, per germline. CDR3 region: CASTLGGGPYNEQFF. The CDR3 region has the DNA TGTGCCAGCACCCTAGGGGGGGGTCCCTACAATGAGCAGTTCTTC.

DNA for the CDR3: TGTGCCAGCAGTGGGACAGGGAATCAGCCCCAGCATTTT. It is translated as CASSGTGNQPQHF. This sequence joins TRBV6-1 and TRBJ1-5, with 8 nucleotides matching TRBD1. Germline V gives CDR1 MNHNS, CDR2 SASEGT. The CDR3 runs to 13 residues. Unmatched junction bases numbered 0, after V lost 4 bases and J lost 4 bases.

The sample holds a few counts of this clone. The CDR3 nucleotides are TGTGCCAGCAGTGCGACTCTAGTGGACAGGGGGCAAGAGTACGAGCAGTACTTC. It encodes CASSATLVDRGQEYEQYF. The V call is TRBV6-1, the J call TRBJ2-7; 11 bases match TRBD1. The CDR3 runs to 18 residues. CDR1 and CDR2 from the germline V gene are MNHNS and SASEGT. V lost 4 bases and J lost 4; bases outside the gene matches: 15.

This clone was observed many times. The chain is built from TRBV5-6 and TRBJ2-5; TRBD1 matches at 8 bases. Germline V gene data show CDR1 as SGHDT and CDR2 as YYEEEE. Losses at the gene ends were 0 bases for V and 1 base for J; bases not matched to a gene: 2. This CDR3 contains 15 residues. This chain's CDR3 is CASSLEDRAQETQYF. In DNA, the CDR3 is TGTGCCAGCAGCTTGGAGGACAGGGCCCAAGAGACCCAGTACTTC.

Ten or more counts support this clone. This chain connects TRBV19 to TRBJ2-5; 8 bases match TRBD2. The CDR3 is made up of 15 amino acids. Trimming took 3 bases from V and 6 from J; bases not matched to a gene: 9. Germline CDR1 LNHDA, CDR2 SQIVND (reference sequence). The CDR3: CASSISGRTSQTQYF. DNA for the CDR3: TGTGCCAGTAGTATCTCGGGCAGGACTAGCCAGACCCAGTACTTC. Variable domain in full (rest from reference TRBV19 and TRBJ2-5): DGGITQSPKYLFRKEGQNVTLSCEQNLNHDAMYWYRQDPGQGLRLIYYSQIVNDFQKGDIAEGYSVSREKKESFPLTVTSAQKNPTAFYLCASSISGRTSQTQYFGPGTRLLVL.

In its sample, this clone was seen many times. This rearrangement joins TRBV6-1 to TRBJ1-4; D unclear. The CDR3 extends over 14 amino acids. Between the trimmed V and J ends, which lost 2 bases and 10 bases, there was a span of 14 bases. In germline, CDR1 is MNHNS, CDR2 SASEGT. CDR3: CASSETLIRGKLFF. In DNA, the CDR3 is TGTGCCAGCAGTGAAACCCTTATACGGGGAAAACTGTTTTTT.